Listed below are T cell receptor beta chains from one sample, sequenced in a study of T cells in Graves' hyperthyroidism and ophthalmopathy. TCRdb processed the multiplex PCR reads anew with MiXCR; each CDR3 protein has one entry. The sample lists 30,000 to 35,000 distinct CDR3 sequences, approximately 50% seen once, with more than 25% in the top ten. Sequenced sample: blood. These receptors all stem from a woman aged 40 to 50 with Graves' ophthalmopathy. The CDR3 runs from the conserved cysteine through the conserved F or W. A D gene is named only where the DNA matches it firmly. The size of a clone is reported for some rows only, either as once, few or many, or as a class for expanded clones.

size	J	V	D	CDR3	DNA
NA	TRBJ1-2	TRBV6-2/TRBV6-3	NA	CASSYWRKGYTF	TGTGCCAGCAGTTACTGGCGAAAGGGCTACACCTTC
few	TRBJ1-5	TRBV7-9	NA	CASSFDWAGDQPQHF	TGTGCCAGCAGCTTTGATTGGGCAGGAGATCAGCCCCAGCATTTT
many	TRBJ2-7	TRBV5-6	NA	CASSLDRSSYEQYF	TGTGCCAGCAGCTTGGACAGAAGCTCCTACGAGCAGTACTTC
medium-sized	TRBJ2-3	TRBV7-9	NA	CASSTRIVQYF	TGTGCCAGCAGTACCAGGATCGTGCAGTATTTT
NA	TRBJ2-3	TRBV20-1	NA	CSAREPSIADTQYF	TGCAGTGCTAGAGAGCCGTCAATAGCAGATACGCAGTATTTT
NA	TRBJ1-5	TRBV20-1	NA	CSARAGDPQETQHF	TGCAGTGCACGCGCGGGGGACCCTCAAGAGACCCAGCATTTT
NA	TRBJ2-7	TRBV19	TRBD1	CASPSGTGGEQYF	TGTGCCAGCCCCTCCGGGACAGGGGGCGAGCAGTACTTC
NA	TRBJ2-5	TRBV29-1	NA	CSVPGKETQYF	TGCAGCGTCCCCGGGAAAGAGACCCAGTACTTC
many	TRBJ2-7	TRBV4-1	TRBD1	CASSPADREPYEQYF	TGCGCCAGCAGCCCCGCGGACAGGGAACCCTACGAGCAGTACTTC
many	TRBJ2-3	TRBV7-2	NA	CASSPWGGRSDTQYF	TGTGCCAGCAGCCCCTGGGGGGGCCGCTCAGATACGCAGTATTTT
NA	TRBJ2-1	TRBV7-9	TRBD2	CASSFLAGGQFF	TGTGCCAGCAGCTTTCTAGCGGGAGGGCAGTTCTTC
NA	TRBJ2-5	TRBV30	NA	CAWRRVGSGETQYF	TGTGCCTGGAGGCGCGTGGGGTCTGGCGAGACCCAGTACTTC
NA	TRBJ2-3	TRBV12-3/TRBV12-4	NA	CASSLKEQYF	TGTGCCAGCAGTTTGAAGGAGCAGTATTTT